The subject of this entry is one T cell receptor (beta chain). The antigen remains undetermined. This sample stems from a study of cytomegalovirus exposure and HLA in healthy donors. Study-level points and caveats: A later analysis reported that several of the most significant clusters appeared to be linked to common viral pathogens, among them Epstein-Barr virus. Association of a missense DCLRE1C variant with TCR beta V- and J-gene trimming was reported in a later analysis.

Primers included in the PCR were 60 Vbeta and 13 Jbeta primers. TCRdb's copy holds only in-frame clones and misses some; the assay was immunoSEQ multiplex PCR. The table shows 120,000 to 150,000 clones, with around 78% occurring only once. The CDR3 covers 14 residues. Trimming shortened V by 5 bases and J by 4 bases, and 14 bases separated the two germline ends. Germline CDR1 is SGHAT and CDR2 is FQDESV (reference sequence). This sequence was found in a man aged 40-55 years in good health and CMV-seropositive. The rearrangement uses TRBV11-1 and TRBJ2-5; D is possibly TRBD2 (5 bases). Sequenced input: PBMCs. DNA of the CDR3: TGTGCCAGCAGCGGGTTCTCTAGCACAGAGACCCAGTACTTC. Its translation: CASSGFSSTETQYF.